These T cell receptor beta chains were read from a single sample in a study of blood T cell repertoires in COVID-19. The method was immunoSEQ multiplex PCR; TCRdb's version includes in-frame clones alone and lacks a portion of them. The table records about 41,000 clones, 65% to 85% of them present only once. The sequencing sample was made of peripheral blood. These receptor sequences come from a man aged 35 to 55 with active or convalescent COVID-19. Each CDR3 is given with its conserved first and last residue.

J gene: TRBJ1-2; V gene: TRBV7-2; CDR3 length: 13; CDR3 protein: CASSPTGDYGYTF
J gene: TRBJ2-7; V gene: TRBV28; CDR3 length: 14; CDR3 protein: CASMRFSANYEQYF
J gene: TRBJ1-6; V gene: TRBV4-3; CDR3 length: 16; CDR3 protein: CASSQEWDSSNSPLHF
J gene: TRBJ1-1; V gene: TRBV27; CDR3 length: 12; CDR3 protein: CASSSDTGEAFF
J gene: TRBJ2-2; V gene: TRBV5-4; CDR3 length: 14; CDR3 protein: CASVASGGTGELFF
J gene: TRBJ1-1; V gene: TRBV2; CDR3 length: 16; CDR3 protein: CASSEIPRTGGTEAFF
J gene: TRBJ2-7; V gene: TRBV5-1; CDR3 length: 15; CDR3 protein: CASAPGGRPPYEQYF
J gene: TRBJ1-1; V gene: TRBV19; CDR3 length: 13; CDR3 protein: CASSMTALREAFF
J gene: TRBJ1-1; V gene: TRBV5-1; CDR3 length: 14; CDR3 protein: CASSLGPGDTEAFF
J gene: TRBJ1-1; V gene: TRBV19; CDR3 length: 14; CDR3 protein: CASSIGIANTEAFF
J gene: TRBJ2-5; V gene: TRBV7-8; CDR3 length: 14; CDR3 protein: CASSSGSHEETQYF
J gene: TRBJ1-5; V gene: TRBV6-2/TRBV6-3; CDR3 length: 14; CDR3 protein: CASSYPQGGQPQHF
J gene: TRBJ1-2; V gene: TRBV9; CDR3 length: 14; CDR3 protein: CASAGVGARYGYTF
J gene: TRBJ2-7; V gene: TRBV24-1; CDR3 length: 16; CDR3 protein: CATEGGKAGGKYEQYF
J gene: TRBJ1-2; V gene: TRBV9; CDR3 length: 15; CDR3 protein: CASSVGDRSFYGYTF
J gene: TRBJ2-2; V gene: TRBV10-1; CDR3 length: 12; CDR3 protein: CASSRGGGELFF
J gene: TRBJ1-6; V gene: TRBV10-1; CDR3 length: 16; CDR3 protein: CASPPEGTRLGSPLHF
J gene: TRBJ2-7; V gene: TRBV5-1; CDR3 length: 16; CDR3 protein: CASSLAVLGGIYEQYF
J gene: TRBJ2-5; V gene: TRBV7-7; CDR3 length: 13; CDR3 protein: CASSLDRQETQYF
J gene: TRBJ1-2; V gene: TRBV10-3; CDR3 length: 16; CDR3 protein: CAITPGIALSNYGYTF
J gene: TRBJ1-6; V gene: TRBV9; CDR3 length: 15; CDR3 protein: CASSVDGGGDSPLHF
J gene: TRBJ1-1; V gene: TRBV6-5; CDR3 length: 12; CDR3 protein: CASSFLSTEAFF
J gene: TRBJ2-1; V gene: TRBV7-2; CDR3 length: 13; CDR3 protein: CASSFQQGNEQFF
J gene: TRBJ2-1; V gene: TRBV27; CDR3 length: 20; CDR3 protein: CASSLLPGTSGTPAYNEQFF
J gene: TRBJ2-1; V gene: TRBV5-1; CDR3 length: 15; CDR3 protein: CASSSGGATYNEQFF